This T cell receptor (beta chain) was documented in a study of beta chain features in type 1 diabetes. Study-level points and caveats: The study found moderately but significantly shorter TCRB CDR3s in all four CD4+ subsets of Type 1 diabetes patients. Naive, central memory and Treg TCRB repertoires seemed to resemble each other more closely in patients than they did in healthy donors.

Germline V gene data show CDR1 as SGHRS and CDR2 as YFSETQ. This CDR3 is 14 amino acids long. Trimming removed 4 bases from V and 3 bases from J, with 11 bases in between. In regard to this clone: Its target is unknown.

Expressed TCRB transcripts were sequenced, since all the RNA that had been isolated was reverse transcribed. The data were produced by immunoSEQ multiplex PCR, yet TCRdb's version contains in-frame clones alone and is incomplete. The data contain 640,000 or so clones, around 15% of them singletons. The sequenced sample consisted of naive CD4+ T cells from blood. The chain employs TRBV5-1 and TRBJ2-1; D is unresolved. This sequence originates from a man aged 18 to 29 with type 1 diabetes. CDR3 bases: TGCGCCAGCAGCCCGGTTGCCGTCTACAATGAGCAGTTCTTC. It translates to CASSPVAVYNEQFF.